This TCR beta chain was identified during a study of T cell responses to AZD1222 COVID-19 vaccine (dated by TCRdb to the early 2020s). Background on the whole study: AZD1222 recipients given second doses at about 4 weeks or at about 12 weeks were pooled, since spike-specific TCR depth and breadth were not found to differ between the two schedules. TCR sequencing covered fewer than 250 trial participants: 207 given two doses of AZD1222 and about 26 given two doses of MenACWY control vaccine. Trial participants were enrolled by age into subgroups of 18-55, 56-69 and 70-plus years, and around 150, 28 and 57 TCR-sequenced participants, respectively, were included in these subgroups.

The time point label, read with the paper, signifies: baseline before first vaccination. Vaccinee samples were obtained from the UK trials COV001 and COV002, which included a single-blind randomized controlled phase 2/3 trial of AZD1222 (ChAdOx1 nCoV-19) in healthy adults. Trial participant PBMC samples were collected at day 0 and day 28 after the second dose for TCRbeta chain sequencing. Summary of the overall study and its limitations: Vaccine-associated CD4 TCRs spanned the whole spike protein, with dominant responses in regions 160-218 and 743-854. Reportedly, almost half of the unique spike-specific TCRs recognized epitopes lying outside the regions that are mutated in the B.1.351 and B.1.1.7 variants. Participants were mostly white British, with more females than males. The authors suggested clonal diversity may have been underestimated. A significant rise in spike-specific TCR breadth and depth was observed after two AZD1222 doses relative to day 0 and relative to MenACWY recipients. Because no day 14 peak-response samples were available, the repertoires could be characterized only after the peak T cell response. Conclusions about previously exposed vaccinees are limited because only 5 or 6 AZD1222 recipients were SARS-CoV-2 seropositive at baseline. In the small 56-69-year group, the increase in depth fell short of significance, most likely because of low power.

The CDR3 covers 13 residues, taking in both the cysteine and the phenylalanine. CDR3 DNA is the only sequence kept; it has 39 bases, read in frame from the first base. At the junction V is shortened by 6 bases and J by 2 bases, with 10 bases in between. Via the germline V gene (reference sequence), CDR1 is MNHEY and CDR2 SMNVEV. This clone was seen a handful of times. There is no known antigen for this receptor. Within one base of it there is no much larger clone, and no base qualities were kept. The CDR3 regions of human TCRbeta chains were analyzed by immunosequencing. The authors' pipeline ran thus. Repertoire TCRs were checked for matches against a reference library of SARS-CoV-2-specific TCRs that had been generated using the MIRA antigen-specificity platform. Breadth meant the fraction of unique TCRs that were SARS-CoV-2-associated, whereas depth meant the fraction of total T cells that were SARS-CoV-2-associated. Each spike-specific TCR was assigned to its reactive spike region and to a CD4 or CD8 class using the MIRA data. Log10-transformed breadth and depth values were compared by one-way ANOVA with Sidak's multiple comparisons tests. TCRdb stores this immuneACCESS table with in-frame sequences only. Part of the clones is absent; in the studies checked, under half of the shortfall reflects unresolved V genes, and no reason is known for the rest. The V and J calls and clone size come from that table; D and trimming were worked out from the DNA. For this sample the table gives approximately 120,000 clones, of which approximately 90% were detected only once. The ten biggest clones cover around 7.8% of the sample.

Sequencing was performed on peripheral blood, taken on day 0 of AZD1222 vaccination. The sequence was obtained from an adult in good health. The chain joins TRBV27 to TRBJ1-2; the best D guess is TRBD1, with 5 bases matching. The bases read TGTGCCAGCAGCCCAGAGGGGAACTATGGCTACACCTTC. Protein translation: CASSPEGNYGYTF.